This entry features one T cell receptor beta chain sequence. Its specificity is not known. The source of the sample is a study of cytomegalovirus exposure and HLA in healthy donors. Study conclusions and caveats: Another analysis was done later, and it associated around 16,000 TCR beta sequences with HLA alleles at 0.05 false discovery rate. The sole available immune exposure information was CMV serostatus. Analyses of presence and absence presupposed an approximately uniform sequencing depth across donors.

V was trimmed by 6 bases and J by 5 bases, leaving 17 bases between them. The CDR3 has 15 residues. Germline-derived CDR1 and CDR2 are SEHNR and FQNEAQ (reference sequence). Primers: 60 Vbeta forward and 13 Jbeta reverse. Generated by immunoSEQ multiplex PCR, the TCRdb table keeps only in-frame clones and is missing some. The sample lists fewer than 200,000 clones, roughly 80% occurring once. The chain joins TRBV7-9 to TRBJ2-1; TRBD1 is a possible D gene (6 bases). The source of this sequence is a man aged 40-49 years in good health and CMV-seropositive. The sequenced sample consisted of PBMCs. CDR3 coding DNA: TGTGCCAGCAGAATAAGGGACATAGTCCACAATGAGCAGTTCTTC. This encodes CASRIRDIVHNEQFF. Based on the CDR3 plus reference TRBV7-9 and TRBJ2-1, the full variable domain is DTGVSQNPRHKITKRGQNVTFRCDPISEHNRLYWYRQTLGQGPEFLTYFQNEAQLEKSRLLSDRFSAERPKGSFSTLEIQRTEQGDSAMYLCASRIRDIVHNEQFFGPGTRLTVL.